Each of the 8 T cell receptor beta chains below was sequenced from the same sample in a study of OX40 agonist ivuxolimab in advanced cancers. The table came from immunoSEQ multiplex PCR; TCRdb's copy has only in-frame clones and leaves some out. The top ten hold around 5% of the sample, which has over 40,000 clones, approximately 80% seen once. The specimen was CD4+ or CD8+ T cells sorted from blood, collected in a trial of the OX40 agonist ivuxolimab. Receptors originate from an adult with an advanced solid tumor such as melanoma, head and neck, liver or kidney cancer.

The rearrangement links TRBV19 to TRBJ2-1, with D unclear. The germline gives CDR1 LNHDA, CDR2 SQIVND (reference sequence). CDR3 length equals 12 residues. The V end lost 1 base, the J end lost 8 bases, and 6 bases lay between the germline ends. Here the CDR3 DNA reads TGTGCCAGTAGTATAGCCGGGTATGAGCAGTTCTTC. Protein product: CASSIAGYEQFF.

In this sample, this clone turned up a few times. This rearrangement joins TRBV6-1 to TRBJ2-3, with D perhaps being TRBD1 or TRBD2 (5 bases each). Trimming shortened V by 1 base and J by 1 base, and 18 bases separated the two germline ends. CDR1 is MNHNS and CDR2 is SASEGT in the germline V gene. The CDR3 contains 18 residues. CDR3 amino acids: CASSEGPRGAVGTDTQYF. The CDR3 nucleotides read TGTGCCAGCAGTGAAGGCCCCAGAGGGGCGGTCGGCACAGATACGCAGTATTTT.

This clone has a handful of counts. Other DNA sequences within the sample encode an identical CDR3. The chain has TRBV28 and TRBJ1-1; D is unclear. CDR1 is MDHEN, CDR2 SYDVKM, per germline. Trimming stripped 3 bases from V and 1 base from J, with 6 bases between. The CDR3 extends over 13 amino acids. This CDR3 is CASSFRRNTEAFF. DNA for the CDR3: TGTGCCAGCAGTTTTAGGAGGAACACTGAAGCTTTCTTT.

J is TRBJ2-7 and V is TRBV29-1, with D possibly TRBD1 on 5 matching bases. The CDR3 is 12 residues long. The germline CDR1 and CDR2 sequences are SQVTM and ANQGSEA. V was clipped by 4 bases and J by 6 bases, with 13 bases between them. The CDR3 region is CSVATEISEQYF. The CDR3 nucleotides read TGCAGCGTTGCGACAGAAATAAGCGAGCAGTACTTC.

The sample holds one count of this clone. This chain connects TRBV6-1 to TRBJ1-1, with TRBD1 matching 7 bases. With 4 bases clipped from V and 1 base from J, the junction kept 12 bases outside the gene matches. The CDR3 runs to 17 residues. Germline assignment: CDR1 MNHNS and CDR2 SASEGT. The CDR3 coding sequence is TGTGCCAGCAGTGCCGTAAACAGGGGAAGGCAGAACACTGAAGCTTTCTTT. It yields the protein CASSAVNRGRQNTEAFF.

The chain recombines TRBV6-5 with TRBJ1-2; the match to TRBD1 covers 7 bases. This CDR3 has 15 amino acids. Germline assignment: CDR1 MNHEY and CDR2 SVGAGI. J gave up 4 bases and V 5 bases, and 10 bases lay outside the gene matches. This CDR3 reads CASSRNGQASYGYTF. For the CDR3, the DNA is TGTGCCAGCAGTCGTAACGGACAGGCTTCCTATGGCTACACCTTC.

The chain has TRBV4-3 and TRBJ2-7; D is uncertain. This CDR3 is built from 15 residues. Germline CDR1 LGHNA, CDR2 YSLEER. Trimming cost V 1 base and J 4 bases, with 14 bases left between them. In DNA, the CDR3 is TGCGCCAGCAGCCAAGGCGCTCGCGATGTTTACGAGCAGTACTTC. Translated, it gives CASSQGARDVYEQYF.

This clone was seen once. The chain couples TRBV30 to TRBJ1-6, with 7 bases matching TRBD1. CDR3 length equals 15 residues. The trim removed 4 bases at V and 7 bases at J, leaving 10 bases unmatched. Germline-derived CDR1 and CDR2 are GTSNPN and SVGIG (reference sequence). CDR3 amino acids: CAWMRGGTANSPLHF. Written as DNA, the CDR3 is TGTGCCTGGATGAGGGGGGGGACAGCCAATTCACCCCTCCACTTT.